This entry lists 25 T cell receptor beta chains sequenced from one sample in a study of blood T cell repertoires in COVID-19. TCRdb's copy holds only in-frame clones and misses some; the assay was immunoSEQ multiplex PCR. The sample shows tens of thousands of clones, roughly 80% of them seen only once. The specimen sequenced was peripheral blood. The receptors were sampled from a woman aged 55-75 years with acute or convalescent COVID-19.

The gene calls are TRBV7-9 and TRBJ2-7; 10 bases agree with TRBD2. The CDR3 totals 15 residues. Germline V gives CDR1 SEHNR, CDR2 FQNEAQ (reference sequence). With 4 bases clipped from V and 9 bases from J, the junction kept 12 bases outside the gene matches. The DNA for the CDR3 is TGTGCCAGCAGCTCAGGGACTAGCGTGACGGTTGGGCAGTACTTC. Residues: CASSSGTSVTVGQYF.

This chain links TRBV5-1 with TRBJ2-5; 9 bases are shared with TRBD2. This CDR3 is built from 15 residues. The J segment lost 1 base and the V segment lost 8 bases, leaving 9 bases of the junction unmatched. Germline lookup yields CDR1 SGHRS and CDR2 YFSETQ. CDR3 residues: CASTIAGGLQETQYF. For the CDR3, the DNA is TGCGCCAGTACTATCGCGGGGGGGCTCCAAGAGACCCAGTACTTC. The full variable domain, with the rest looked up from reference TRBV5-1 and TRBJ2-5, is KAGVTQTPRYLIKTRGQQVTLSCSPISGHRSVSWYQQTPGQGLQFLFEYFSETQRNKGNFPGRFSGRQFSNSRSEMNVSTLELGDSALYLCASTIAGGLQETQYFGPGTRLLVL.

The chain links TRBV28 to TRBJ1-2; D unclear. There are 13 residues in the CDR3. Germline V gene sequence: CDR1 MDHEN, CDR2 SYDVKM. The V end lost 6 bases, the J end lost 1 base, and 9 bases lay between the germline ends. DNA of the CDR3: TGTGCCAGCAGCCCACCCTATAACTATGGCTACACCTTC. Its protein is CASSPPYNYGYTF.

This chain joins TRBV19 and TRBJ1-4, with 9 bases identical to TRBD1. Per germline, CDR1 LNHDA and CDR2 SQIVND (reference sequence). V lost 4 bases and J lost 8; bases outside the gene matches: 5. CDR3 size: 14 residues. Written as DNA, the CDR3 is TGTGCCAGTAGTACCGGGACAGGGCCGGAAAAACTGTTTTTT. Its translation is CASSTGTGPEKLFF.

The CDR3 loop is CASSDRGNTEAFF. CDR3 coding DNA: TGTGCCAGCAGTGACAGGGGGAACACTGAAGCTTTCTTT. V usage is TRBV12-3 or TRBV12-4 and J usage is TRBJ1-1; 8 bases agree with TRBD1. The CDR3 loop spans 13 amino acids. V trimming: 5 bases; J trimming: 1 base; junction bases outside the gene matches: 0.

This clone was picked up one time. V is TRBV9 and J is TRBJ2-7, with D possibly being TRBD2 (6 bases). With 0 bases removed from V and 6 bases from J, the gap between germline ends came to 10 bases. Germline CDR1 SGDLS, CDR2 YYNGEE. CDR3 length equals 13 residues. The DNA of the CDR3 is TGTGCCAGCAGCGTAGCTGTCGGGGGCGAGCAGTACTTC. Translated, it gives CASSVAVGGEQYF.

This chain joins TRBV5-1 and TRBJ2-7; 7 nucleotides agree with TRBD1. The CDR3 is 13 residues long. The J segment lost 2 bases and the V segment lost 7 bases, leaving 6 bases of the junction unmatched. Germline CDR1 reads SGHRS; CDR2 reads YFSETQ. DNA for the CDR3: TGCGCCAGCCGGACGCAGGGGGCCTACGAGCAGTACTTC. This gives the protein CASRTQGAYEQYF. Filled out from reference TRBV5-1 and TRBJ2-7, the complete variable domain reads KAGVTQTPRYLIKTRGQQVTLSCSPISGHRSVSWYQQTPGQGLQFLFEYFSETQRNKGNFPGRFSGRQFSNSRSEMNVSTLELGDSALYLCASRTQGAYEQYFGPGTRLTVT.

The rearrangement uses TRBV6-5 and TRBJ1-1; D might be TRBD1 (6 bases). The CDR3 totals 13 residues. V lost 10 bases and J 8 bases, leaving 20 bases between the germline ends. Germline V gene sequence: CDR1 MNHEY, CDR2 SVGAGI. The CDR3 sequence is CATLTGTTQEAFF. The CDR3 DNA reads TGTGCCACCTTAACAGGGACTACACAAGAAGCTTTCTTT.

This clone was picked up one time. The chain employs TRBV2 and TRBJ1-6, with a possible D match to TRBD1 (5 bases). Trimming removed 4 bases at V and 11 bases at J, with 15 bases between. This CDR3 is built from 14 residues. Per the germline V gene, CDR1 is SNHLY and CDR2 is FYNNEI. The CDR3 DNA reads TGTGCCAGCAGTGTGACAGTCTCTAAGACACCCCTCCACTTT. Amino acids: CASSVTVSKTPLHF.

The chain carries TRBV6-5 and TRBJ1-5, with D hard to call. Germline lookup yields CDR1 MNHEY and CDR2 SVGAGI. The V end was cut by 5 bases, the J end by 2 bases, with 13 bases between. The CDR3 spans 15 residues. The CDR3: CASSPLTFGNQPQHF. The CDR3 bases are TGTGCCAGCAGTCCCCTTACATTTGGCAATCAGCCCCAGCATTTT.

This chain connects TRBV4-1 to TRBJ2-2, with 7 bases fitting TRBD1. CDR1 and CDR2 from the germline V gene are MGHRA and YSYEKL. The CDR3 is made up of 17 amino acids. Unmatched junction bases numbered 7, after V lost 0 bases and J lost 3 bases. CDR3 region: CASSQDRRGLYTGELFF. The CDR3 DNA reads as TGCGCCAGCAGCCAAGATAGAAGGGGGCTGTACACCGGGGAGCTGTTTTTT.

The rearrangement links TRBV11-2 to TRBJ2-2; no clear D. Germline CDR1 SGHAT, CDR2 FQNNGV. Trimming shortened V by 5 bases and J by 0 bases, and 4 bases separated the two germline ends. The length of the CDR3 is 13 residues. The CDR3 region is CASSISNTGELFF. CDR3 DNA: TGTGCCAGCAGCATATCGAACACCGGGGAGCTGTTTTTT.

The chain carries TRBV7-2 and TRBJ1-2, with a weak D call TRBD1 (6 bases). This CDR3 has 15 amino acids. Germline loops: CDR1 SGHTA, CDR2 FQGNSA. V lost 1 base and J 6 bases, leaving 15 bases between the germline ends. The CDR3 loop is CASSLVQGNSDGYTF. The CDR3 DNA is TGTGCCAGCAGCTTAGTACAGGGCAATTCGGATGGCTACACCTTC. The full variable domain, rest sourced from reference TRBV7-2 and TRBJ1-2, is GAGVSQSPSNKVTEKGKDVELRCDPISGHTALYWYRQSLGQGLEFLIYFQGNSAPDKSGLPSDRFSAERTGGSVSTLTIQRTQQEDSAVYLCASSLVQGNSDGYTFGSGTRLTVV.

This chain joins TRBV6-5 and TRBJ2-1, with 9 nucleotides matching TRBD1. The CDR3 loop spans 16 amino acids. Losses at the gene ends were 4 bases for V and 1 base for J; bases not matched to a gene: 5. Germline V CDR1 and CDR2: MNHEY, SVGAGI. CDR3 sequence (DNA): TGTGCCAGCAGTTCCGCGGGACAGGGTTCCTACAATGAGCAGTTCTTC. It translates to CASSSAGQGSYNEQFF.

The V call is TRBV14, the J call TRBJ1-2, with D possibly TRBD1 on 5 matching bases. The CDR3 contains 15 residues. V was cut by 2 bases and J by 8 bases, with 18 bases left in between. Germline V CDR1 and CDR2: SGHDN, FVKESK. The CDR3 DNA is TGTGCCAGCAGCCAATTGGTGGTCCAGGGAAAAGGCTACACCTTC. This encodes CASSQLVVQGKGYTF.

The chain joins TRBV11-2 to TRBJ2-3, with D possibly being TRBD2 (5 bases). There are 14 residues in the CDR3. Germline loops: CDR1 SGHAT, CDR2 FQNNGV. V lost 8 bases to trimming and J lost 0 bases, with 12 bases between them. For the CDR3, the DNA is TGTGCCAGCCAACCGGGGTTTAGCACAGATACGCAGTATTTT. Its translation: CASQPGFSTDTQYF.

The chain combines TRBV9 with TRBJ2-1; D gene uncertain. Looked up from germline, CDR1 is SGDLS and CDR2 is YYNGEE. The CDR3 covers 13 residues. The ends were cut back, 4 bases at V and 7 bases at J, with 12 bases in the middle. The CDR3 DNA follows: TGTGCCAGCAGCAAGACTCAGCAGAATGAGCAGTTCTTC. Protein product: CASSKTQQNEQFF.

This rearrangement joins TRBV10-3 to TRBJ1-6; possible D gene TRBD1, 5 bases. In germline, CDR1 is ENHRY, CDR2 SYGVKD. Trimming stripped 2 bases from V and 9 bases from J, with 11 bases between. The CDR3 is made up of 14 amino acids. The CDR3 sequence is CAISEAGKTSPLHF. DNA of the CDR3: TGTGCCATCAGTGAGGCAGGGAAGACTTCACCCCTCCACTTT.

This clone was observed once. This chain joins TRBV6-4 and TRBJ2-3, with TRBD2 identical over 10 bases. The germline V gene encodes CDR1 MRHNA and CDR2 SNTAGT. This CDR3 region has 15 residues. V gave up 2 bases and J gave up 1 base; unmatched junction bases: 0. In nucleotides, the CDR3 is TGTGCCAGCAGTGACGGGACTAGCGGCACAGATACGCAGTATTTT. Its protein product is CASSDGTSGTDTQYF.

This chain joins TRBV3-1 (or the pseudogene TRBV3-2) and TRBJ2-3, with D maybe TRBD2 (7 bases). This CDR3 comprises 15 residues. V lost 6 bases and J lost 4, with 17 bases in between. Germline V gives CDR1 LGHDT, CDR2 YNNKEL (reference sequence). The CDR3 DNA sequence: TGTGCCAGCAGTCAGGGGAGGGGGGGCTCAGATACGCAGTATTTT. Its protein is CASSQGRGGSDTQYF.

The genes are TRBV7-2 and TRBJ1-2, with 7 nucleotides matching TRBD1. Germline trimming cut 5 bases from V and 4 bases from J; bases unmatched to any gene: 4. Germline loops: CDR1 SGHTA, CDR2 FQGNSA. This CDR3 has 13 residues. Here the CDR3 reads CASSPGQVYGYTF. For the CDR3, the DNA is TGTGCCAGCAGCCCTGGACAGGTCTATGGCTACACCTTC.

The chain combines TRBV3-1 (or the pseudogene TRBV3-2) with TRBJ2-2; 7 nucleotides match TRBD1. Germline V gene data show CDR1 as LGHDT and CDR2 as YNNKEL (reference sequence). V lost 1 base, J lost 2 bases, and 1 base stayed unmatched. The CDR3 consists of 15 residues. This CDR3 reads CASSQGQGNTGELFF. DNA for the CDR3: TGTGCCAGCAGCCAAGGACAGGGCAACACCGGGGAGCTGTTTTTT.

This rearrangement joins TRBV19 to TRBJ1-1; D is perhaps TRBD1 (5 bases). The CDR3 contains 15 residues. V was trimmed by 5 bases and J by 1 base, leaving 14 bases between them. Germline V gene sequence: CDR1 LNHDA, CDR2 SQIVND (reference sequence). CDR3 nucleotides: TGTGCCAGTAGTCTCCGTCTCACAGGGAACACTGAAGCTTTCTTT. It codes for CASSLRLTGNTEAFF.

V and J are TRBV3-1 (or the pseudogene TRBV3-2) and TRBJ1-1; perhaps TRBD1 as D (6 bases). From germline, CDR1 is LGHDT and CDR2 YNNKEL (reference sequence). This CDR3 comprises 13 residues. Trimming shortened V by 4 bases and J by 5 bases, and 11 bases separated the two germline ends. Written as DNA, the CDR3 is TGTGCCAGCAGCCGACCACAGGGTACTGAAGCTTTCTTT. Translating it yields CASSRPQGTEAFF.

The rearrangement links TRBV7-9 to TRBJ1-6; perhaps TRBD1 as D (6 bases). The CDR3 extends over 15 amino acids. CDR1 and CDR2 (germline): SEHNR, FQNEAQ (reference sequence). The V end lost 5 bases, the J end lost 6 bases, and 14 bases lay between the germline ends. In DNA, the CDR3 is TGTGCCAGCAGCGGGATTGGGGGCGTTAATTCACCCCTCCACTTT. Its translation is CASSGIGGVNSPLHF.